This T cell receptor beta chain was captured by sequencing in a study of T cell changes during pregnancy in multiple sclerosis (dated by TCRdb to the late 2010s). Context from the whole study: The study examined how the T cell repertoire changed over the course of pregnancy in women with multiple sclerosis.

From its cysteine to its phenylalanine, the CDR3 spans 17 amino acids. The CDR3 DNA has 51 bases and is translated from base 1. After removal of 5 bases from V and 0 bases from J, the junction retains 9 bases not matched to a gene. Per the germline V gene, SGHVS is the CDR1 and FQNEAQ is the CDR2. The library was produced with the immunoSEQ multiplex PCR assay. TCRdb limited this immuneACCESS table to in-frame rearrangements with V and J called. A share of clones is missing; checked studies link under half to unresolved V genes, and the rest is unexplained. The sample records about 51,000 clones, 90% to 95% of which are singletons. Around 0.6% of the sample is held by the ten biggest clonotypes. On this clone itself: Its cognate antigen has yet to be identified. No base-level quality is on record; no much larger clone is a single base apart.

The chain is assembled from TRBV7-8 and TRBJ1-3; TRBD1 matches 8 bases in the middle. This material consisted of CD4+ T cells from peripheral blood mononuclear cells, taken in the second trimester of pregnancy. The TCR sequence derives from a female donor with multiple sclerosis, enrolled in a pregnancy study. The CDR3 is CASSPRTGTHSGNTIYF. The DNA is TGTGCCAGCAGCCCTAGGACAGGGACCCACTCTGGAAACACCATATATTTT.